What follows are 19 T cell receptor beta chains derived from one specimen sequenced in a study of T-cell reconstitution after alpha-beta-depleted transplantation in children. Unique molecular identifiers were used in preparing the TCRbeta library. From the PCR reads, TCRdb called clonotypes with MiXCR, one entry per CDR3 protein. The repertoire holds 600,000 to 700,000 distinct CDR3 sequences, 10% to 15% seen once, with 0.79% in the top ten. This material consisted of PBMCs, taken before TCRalphabeta/CD19-depleted stem cell transplant. The receptors were gathered from a girl aged 2 to 9 with congenital amegakaryocytic thrombocytopenia, due to receive a stem cell transplant.

This clonotype turned up a few times. The V call is TRBV28, the J call TRBJ2-3; D is possibly TRBD2 (5 bases). Trimming took 5 bases from V and 6 from J, leaving 12 bases between them. Germline V gene sequence: CDR1 MDHEN, CDR2 SYDVKM. There are 13 residues in the CDR3. CDR3 loop: CASSPASGDTQYF. CDR3 DNA sequence: TGTGCCAGCAGTCCTGCTTCGGGGGATACGCAGTATTTT.

The chain joins TRBV12-5 to TRBJ2-1, with 8 bases lining up with TRBD2. Trimming removed 1 base from V and 9 bases from J; junction bases left unmatched: 8. Germline-derived CDR1 and CDR2 are LGHNT and FRNRAP. This CDR3 has 15 amino acids. This chain's CDR3 is CASGLGLALRGEQFF. The CDR3 DNA sequence: TGTGCTAGTGGTTTGGGACTAGCGCTTAGGGGTGAGCAGTTCTTC.

The V call is TRBV10-3, the J call TRBJ1-4, with 10 nucleotides matching TRBD1. V was pared by 4 bases and J by 7 bases, with 0 bases of the junction left unmatched. CDR3 size: 13 residues. Germline assignment: CDR1 ENHRY and CDR2 SYGVKD. DNA of the CDR3: TGTGCCATCAGTGGGACAGGGGGTGAAAAACTGTTTTTT. Protein sequence: CAISGTGGEKLFF.

This clonotype showed up just a few times. V gene TRBV19 combines with J gene TRBJ1-5, with D possibly matching TRBD1 (6 bases). The germline CDR1 and CDR2 sequences are LNHDA and SQIVND (reference sequence). The CDR3 covers 14 residues. Trimming took 6 bases from V and 1 from J, leaving 10 bases between them. The CDR3 is CASSRQASNQPQHF. CDR3 coding DNA: TGTGCCAGTAGCCGACAGGCAAGCAATCAGCCCCAGCATTTT.

This clonotype was seen a handful of times. The genes are TRBV28 and TRBJ2-1; D uncertain. The V end was cut by 3 bases, the J end by 6 bases, with 9 bases between. Germline V gene data show CDR1 as MDHEN and CDR2 as SYDVKM. There are 13 residues in the CDR3. The CDR3 spells CASSFSDLNEQFF. The CDR3 DNA reads TGTGCCAGCAGTTTTTCGGACCTCAATGAGCAGTTCTTC.

This clonotype was seen at least ten times. The chain's CDR3 is CASSDDRVLGTEAFF. CDR3 coding DNA: TGTGCCAGCAGTGACGACAGGGTCCTGGGCACTGAAGCTTTCTTT. The V and J genes are TRBV6-1 and TRBJ1-1; 7 bases are a match to TRBD1. The length of the CDR3 is 15 residues. V shed 3 bases and J 4 bases; nucleotides not matched to a gene: 8. Germline lookup yields CDR1 MNHNS and CDR2 SASEGT.

A few counts support this clonotype. The V call is TRBV3-1, the J call TRBJ2-7; 8 nucleotides line up with TRBD2. The length of the CDR3 is 16 residues. Germline V gene data show CDR1 as LGHDT and CDR2 as YNNKEL (reference sequence). V trimming: 1 base; J trimming: 0 bases; junction bases outside the gene matches: 5. The CDR3 DNA sequence: TGTGCCAGCAGCCAAGTGACTAGCGAACTCTCCTACGAGCAGTACTTC. Translated: CASSQVTSELSYEQYF.

The chain couples TRBV20-1 to TRBJ1-1, with D tentatively TRBD1 (5 bases). Between the trimmed V and J ends, which lost 0 bases and 1 base, there was a span of 9 bases. Germline V gives CDR1 DFQATT, CDR2 SNEGSKA (reference sequence). The CDR3 is 14 residues long. The CDR3 nucleotides read TGCAGTGCTAGAGATCCAGGGCCGAACACTGAAGCTTTCTTT. This translates into CSARDPGPNTEAFF.

The rearrangement links TRBV20-1 to TRBJ2-7; tentatively, D is TRBD2 (6 bases). Germline CDR1 DFQATT, CDR2 SNEGSKA (reference sequence). The CDR3 covers 14 residues. Trimming cost V 1 base and J 5 bases, with 15 bases left between them. CDR3 in amino acids: CSARVAGSIHEQYF. The CDR3 coding sequence is TGCAGTGCTAGAGTCGCGGGATCAATCCACGAGCAGTACTTC.

This clonotype has a count of ten or more. The chain uses TRBV4-1 and TRBJ2-5, with D tentatively TRBD1 or TRBD2 (5 bases each). The CDR3 has 14 amino acids. Trimming removed 5 bases from V and 2 bases from J, with 12 bases in between. The germline gives CDR1 MGHRA, CDR2 YSYEKL. CDR3 region: CASSTGAYQETQYF. CDR3 in DNA: TGCGCCAGCAGCACCGGGGCTTATCAAGAGACCCAGTACTTC.

The chain employs TRBV9 and TRBJ2-1; 7 nucleotides agree with TRBD2. Germline V gene data show CDR1 as SGDLS and CDR2 as YYNGEE. The trim removed 5 bases at V and 5 bases at J, leaving 10 bases unmatched. The CDR3 consists of 15 residues. DNA for the CDR3: TGTGCCAGCAGTGCGGGAGTTTCCGCACACAATGAGCAGTTCTTC. It codes for CASSAGVSAHNEQFF.

This clonotype has at least ten counts. V and J are TRBV12-3 or TRBV12-4 and TRBJ2-6, with 7 bases that match TRBD2. V lost 10 bases, J lost 4 bases, and 7 bases stayed unmatched. There are 14 residues in the CDR3. CDR3 amino acids: CAIWGGLGANVLTF. The CDR3 region has the DNA TGTGCCATCTGGGGAGGGTTAGGGGCCAACGTCCTGACTTTC.

This chain joins TRBV7-7 and TRBJ1-2; 10 nucleotides align to TRBD1. Germline lookup yields CDR1 SSHAT and CDR2 FNYEAQ (reference sequence). V lost 5 bases to trimming and J lost 4 bases; unmatched junction nucleotides: 10. The CDR3 length is 16 residues. The CDR3: CASSPRDRGGGYGYTF. CDR3 coding DNA: TGTGCCAGCAGCCCTCGGGACAGGGGAGGTGGCTATGGCTACACCTTC.

This clonotype has a handful of counts. V is TRBV5-1 and J is TRBJ2-5; 8 nucleotides line up with TRBD2. Germline assignment: CDR1 SGHRS and CDR2 YFSETQ. The CDR3 spans 15 residues. V was pared by 3 bases and J by 2 bases, with 6 bases of the junction left unmatched. The CDR3 region has the DNA TGCGCCAGCAGCTCGCCGGGGGGGATACAAGAGACCCAGTACTTC. It codes for CASSSPGGIQETQYF.

The gene calls are TRBV29-1 and TRBJ2-6; maybe TRBD2 (5 bases). Per germline, CDR1 SQVTM and CDR2 ANQGSEA. There are 16 residues in the CDR3. Trimming shortened V by 0 bases and J by 0 bases, and 9 bases separated the two germline ends. The CDR3 DNA is TGCAGCGTTGAAGAAGCGGCAGCCTCTGGGGCCAACGTCCTGACTTTC. Translated, it gives CSVEEAAASGANVLTF.

This clonotype showed up just a few times. V is TRBV18 and J is TRBJ2-7; 8 bases agree with TRBD2. The CDR3 contains 15 residues. Trimming cost V 0 bases and J 0 bases; bases outside gene matches: 1. In germline, CDR1 is KGHSH, CDR2 LQKENI. CDR3 sequence reads: CASSPPGLGSYEQYF. CDR3 DNA: TGTGCCAGCTCACCACCGGGACTAGGCTCCTACGAGCAGTACTTC.

Ten or more counts support this clonotype. The V call is TRBV6-5, the J call TRBJ2-5; a weak D match, TRBD2 (5 bases). V was clipped by 2 bases and J by 2 bases, with 15 bases between them. Germline V CDR1 and CDR2: MNHEY, SVGAGI. This CDR3 is 16 amino acids long. The CDR3 nucleotides are TGTGCCAGCAGTTACCGGCGGGTTACGATACAAGAGACCCAGTACTTC. This gives the protein CASSYRRVTIQETQYF.

Notes on this clonotype: A much larger clone differs by one base, so this may be a read error. The V and J genes are TRBV12-3 or TRBV12-4 and TRBJ2-1; the D gene is possibly TRBD2 (5 bases). The length of the CDR3 is 11 residues. The CDR3 reads CASSLRWEHFF. Written as DNA, the CDR3 is TGTGCCAGCAGCCTAAGGTGGGAGCATTTCTTC.

There are many counts of this clonotype. The junction shows a germline mismatch at one end, possibly a read error. This rearrangement joins TRBV5-1 to TRBJ2-1; D is ambiguous. CDR3 length: 12 residues. Germline V gene sequence: CDR1 SGHRS, CDR2 YFSETQ. CDR3 bases: TGCGCCAGCAGCTTGGCGAACAACGAGCAGTTCTTC. Protein product: CASSLANNEQFF. The whole variable domain, remainder taken from reference TRBV5-1 and TRBJ2-1, is KAGVTQTPRYLIKTRGQQVTLSCSPISGHRSVSWYQQTPGQGLQFLFEYFSETQRNKGNFPGRFSGRQFSNSRSEMNVSTLELGDSALYLCASSLANNEQFFGPGTRLTVL.